The subject of this entry is one TCR beta chain. This clone was detected only once. Its antigen is still unknown. No much larger clonotype is one base removed from it; base qualities were not supplied. The germline ends are 9 bases apart after V is trimmed by 0 bases and J by 4 bases. Spanning cysteine to phenylalanine, the CDR3 consists of 14 amino acids. The DNA shown is the 42-base CDR3, in frame from base 1. The germline V gene yields MNHEY for CDR1 and SVGEGT for CDR2. Participants in the prospective study were enrolled through a virtual design, were aged about 18 to 90 years, and lived in 20 to 30 United States geographic areas. In the prospective study, participants were assigned to cohorts based on the clinical history participants reported in a screening survey and a study questionnaire. ImmuneRACE Cohort 3 recovered participants were defined by two consecutive negative NP/OP PCR tests, healthcare professional clearance, or symptom resolution. In the prospective study, whole blood, serum and a nasopharyngeal or oropharyngeal swab were collected from each participant by mobile phlebotomists. Over a roughly two-month period, participants in the prospective study had the option of providing additional blood draws and questionnaires. Prospective study blood samples were shipped either frozen or at room temperature before DNA extraction.

This sample stems from a study of blood T cell repertoires in COVID-19 (dated by TCRdb to the early 2020s). About the full investigation: Samples covering the acute and convalescent phases of COVID-19 were provided by collaborators in the United States, Italy and Spain. Sample metadata almost always included a de-identified subject ID, COVID-19 status, age in years and sex. HLA class I and class II types, where available, came from metadata supplied by the sample provider rather than from assay-based typing. The material from the prospective study consisted of cDNA or gDNA derived from T cells, B-cell-depleted T cells, or PBMCs. A freely available public database, intended as a resource for researchers studying the immune response to SARS-CoV-2, is where the repertoires were released. The dataset comprised deeply sampled blood TCRbeta repertoires from subjects exposed to, actively infected with, or recovered from COVID-19. The samples were drawn from the first 160 participants of the ongoing ImmuneRACE study and from roughly 1,300 subjects provided by 6 global collaborators. Results and caveats for the whole study, not just this receptor: The amount of clinical and demographic metadata varied by source and participant and was provided uncurated.

TCRbeta CDR3 regions were amplified from genomic DNA by means of the immunoSEQ Assay, a bias-controlled multiplex PCR. On the study's bioinformatics: The number of nucleated cells in each sample was estimated by amplification of reference gene primers within the assay. To quantify the absolute abundance of each unique TCRbeta CDR3 rearrangement, sequence reads were collapsed and filtered. For each sample, productive Simpson clonality was calculated as the square root of Simpson's diversity index over productive rearrangements. Sourced from immuneACCESS, this table was stored by TCRdb with only in-frame sequences that have V and J called. A share of the clones is absent; for the studies checked, an unresolved V gene accounts for under half, and the remainder has no known explanation. The DNA was the basis for D and trimming; V, J and clone size are from that table. This sample has roughly 300,000 clones in its table, and over 75% of those were observed once. The ten top clones hold approximately 5.3% of the sample.

The chain employs TRBV6-2 or TRBV6-3 and TRBJ1-2; no D gene call is confident. The receptor comes from a woman in her 30s who had recovered from COVID-19. Specimen: PBMCs or T cells enriched from blood (not recorded which). The nucleotide sequence is given as TGTGCCAGCAGTTACTCGCCGAGAGGCTATGGCTACACCTTC. This encodes CASSYSPRGYGYTF.